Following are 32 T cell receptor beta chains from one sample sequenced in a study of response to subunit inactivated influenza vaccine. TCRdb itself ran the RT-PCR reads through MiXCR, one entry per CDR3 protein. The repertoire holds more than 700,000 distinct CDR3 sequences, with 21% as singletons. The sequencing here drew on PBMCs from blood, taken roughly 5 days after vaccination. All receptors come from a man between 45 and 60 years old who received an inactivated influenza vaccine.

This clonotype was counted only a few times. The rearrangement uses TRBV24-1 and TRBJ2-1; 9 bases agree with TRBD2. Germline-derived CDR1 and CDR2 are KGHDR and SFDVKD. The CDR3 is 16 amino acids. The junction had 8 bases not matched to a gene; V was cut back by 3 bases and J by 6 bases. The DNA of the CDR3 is TGTGCCACCAGTGATCCTCGAGCGGGAGGTCTCAATGAGCAGTTCTTC. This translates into CATSDPRAGGLNEQFF.

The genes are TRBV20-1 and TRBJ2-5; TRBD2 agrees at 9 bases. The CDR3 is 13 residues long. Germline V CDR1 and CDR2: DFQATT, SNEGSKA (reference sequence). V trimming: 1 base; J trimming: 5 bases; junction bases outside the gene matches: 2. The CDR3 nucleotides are TGCAGTGCTAGAGCGGCGGGGGGGGAGACCCAGTACTTC. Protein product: CSARAAGGETQYF.

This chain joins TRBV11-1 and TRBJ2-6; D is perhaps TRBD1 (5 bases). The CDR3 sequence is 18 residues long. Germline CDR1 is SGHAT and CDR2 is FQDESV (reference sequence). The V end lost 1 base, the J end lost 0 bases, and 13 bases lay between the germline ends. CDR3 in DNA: TGTGCCAGCAGCTTAGGGAGATGGACAAGCTCTGGGGCCAACGTCCTGACTTTC. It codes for CASSLGRWTSSGANVLTF.

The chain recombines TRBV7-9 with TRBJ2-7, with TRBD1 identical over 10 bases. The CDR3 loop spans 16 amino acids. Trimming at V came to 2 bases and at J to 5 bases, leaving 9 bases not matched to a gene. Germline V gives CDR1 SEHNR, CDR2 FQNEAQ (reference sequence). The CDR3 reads CASSLPSGQGSNEQYF. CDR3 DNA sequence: TGTGCCAGCAGCTTACCCTCGGGACAGGGGAGCAACGAGCAGTACTTC. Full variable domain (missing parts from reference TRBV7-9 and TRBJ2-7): DTGVSQNPRHKITKRGQNVTFRCDPISEHNRLYWYRQTLGQGPEFLTYFQNEAQLEKSRLLSDRFSAERPKGSFSTLEIQRTEQGDSAMYLCASSLPSGQGSNEQYFGPGTRLTVT.

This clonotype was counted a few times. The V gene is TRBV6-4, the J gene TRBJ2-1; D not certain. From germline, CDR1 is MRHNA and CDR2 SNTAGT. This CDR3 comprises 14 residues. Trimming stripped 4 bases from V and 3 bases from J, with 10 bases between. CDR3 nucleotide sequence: TGTGCCAGCAGTGCCCATATGGGCTACAATGAGCAGTTCTTC. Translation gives CASSAHMGYNEQFF.

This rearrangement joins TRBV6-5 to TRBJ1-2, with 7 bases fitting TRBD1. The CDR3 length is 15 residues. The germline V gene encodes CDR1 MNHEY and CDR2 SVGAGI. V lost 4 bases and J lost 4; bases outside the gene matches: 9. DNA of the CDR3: TGTGCCAGCAGTTTTTCCGGGACAGCAGTCTATGGCTACACCTTC. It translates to CASSFSGTAVYGYTF.

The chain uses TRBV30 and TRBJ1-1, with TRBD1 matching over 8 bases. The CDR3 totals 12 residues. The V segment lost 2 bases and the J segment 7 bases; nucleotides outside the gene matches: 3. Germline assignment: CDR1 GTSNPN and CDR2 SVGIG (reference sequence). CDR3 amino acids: CAWSKQGGEAFF. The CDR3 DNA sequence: TGTGCCTGGAGTAAACAGGGGGGTGAAGCTTTCTTT. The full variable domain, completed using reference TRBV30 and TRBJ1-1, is SQTIHQWPATLVQPVGSPLSLECTVEGTSNPNLYWYRQAAGRGLQLLFYSVGIGQISSEVPQNLSASRPQDRQFILSSKKLLLSDSGFYLCAWSKQGGEAFFGQGTRLTVV.

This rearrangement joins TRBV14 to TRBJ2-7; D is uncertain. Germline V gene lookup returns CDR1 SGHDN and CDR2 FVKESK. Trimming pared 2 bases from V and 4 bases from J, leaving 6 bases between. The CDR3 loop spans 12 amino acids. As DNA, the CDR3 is TGTGCCAGCAGCCAATGGACGTACGAGCAGTACTTC. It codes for CASSQWTYEQYF.

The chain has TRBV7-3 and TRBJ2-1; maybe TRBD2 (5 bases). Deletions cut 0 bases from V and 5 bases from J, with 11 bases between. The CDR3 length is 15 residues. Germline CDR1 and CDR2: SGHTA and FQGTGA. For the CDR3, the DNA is TGTGCCAGCAGCTTAACTCGTGGGAGTGACAATGAGCAGTTCTTC. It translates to CASSLTRGSDNEQFF.

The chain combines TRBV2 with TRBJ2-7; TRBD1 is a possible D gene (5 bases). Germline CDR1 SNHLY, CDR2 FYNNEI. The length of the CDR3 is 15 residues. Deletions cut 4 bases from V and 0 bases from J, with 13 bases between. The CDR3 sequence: CASSASWTLSYEQYF. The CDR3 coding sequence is TGTGCCAGCAGTGCCTCGTGGACACTCTCCTACGAGCAGTACTTC.

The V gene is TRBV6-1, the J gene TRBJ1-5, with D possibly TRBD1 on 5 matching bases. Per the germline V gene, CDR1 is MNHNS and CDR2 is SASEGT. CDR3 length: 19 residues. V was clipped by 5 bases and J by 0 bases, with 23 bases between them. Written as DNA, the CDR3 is TGTGCCAGCAGTCGATTCCCCCCTCTCGGGGCTGGTAGCAATCAGCCCCAGCATTTT. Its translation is CASSRFPPLGAGSNQPQHF.

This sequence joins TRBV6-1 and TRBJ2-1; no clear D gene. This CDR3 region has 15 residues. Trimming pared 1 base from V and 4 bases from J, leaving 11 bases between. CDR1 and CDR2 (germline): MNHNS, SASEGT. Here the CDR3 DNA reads TGTGCCAGCAGTGAAGGCGGTATTTATTACAATGAGCAGTTCTTC. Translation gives CASSEGGIYYNEQFF.

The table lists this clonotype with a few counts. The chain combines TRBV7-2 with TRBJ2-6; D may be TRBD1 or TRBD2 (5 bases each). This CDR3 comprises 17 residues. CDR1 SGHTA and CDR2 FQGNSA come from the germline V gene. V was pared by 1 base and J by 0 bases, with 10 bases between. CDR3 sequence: CASSLVGRSSGANVLTF. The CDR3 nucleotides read TGTGCCAGCAGCTTAGTGGGACGCAGCTCTGGGGCCAACGTCCTGACTTTC. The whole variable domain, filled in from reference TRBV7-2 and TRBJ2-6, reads GAGVSQSPSNKVTEKGKDVELRCDPISGHTALYWYRQSLGQGLEFLIYFQGNSAPDKSGLPSDRFSAERTGGSVSTLTIQRTQQEDSAVYLCASSLVGRSSGANVLTFGAGSRLTVL.

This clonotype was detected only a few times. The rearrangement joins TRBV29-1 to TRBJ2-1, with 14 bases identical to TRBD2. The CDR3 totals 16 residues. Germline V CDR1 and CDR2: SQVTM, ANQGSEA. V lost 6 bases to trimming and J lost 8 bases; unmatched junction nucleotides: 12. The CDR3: CSVDRTSGGFMDEQFF. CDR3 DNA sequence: TGCAGCGTCGATAGGACTAGCGGGGGGTTTATGGATGAGCAGTTCTTC.

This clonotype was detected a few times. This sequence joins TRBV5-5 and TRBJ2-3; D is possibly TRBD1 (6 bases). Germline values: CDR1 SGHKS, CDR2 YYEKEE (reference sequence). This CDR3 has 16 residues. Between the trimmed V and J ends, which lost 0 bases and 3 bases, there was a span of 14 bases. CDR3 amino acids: CASSLVWGLNTDTQYF. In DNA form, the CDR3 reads TGTGCCAGCAGCTTGGTCTGGGGGCTAAATACAGATACGCAGTATTTT.

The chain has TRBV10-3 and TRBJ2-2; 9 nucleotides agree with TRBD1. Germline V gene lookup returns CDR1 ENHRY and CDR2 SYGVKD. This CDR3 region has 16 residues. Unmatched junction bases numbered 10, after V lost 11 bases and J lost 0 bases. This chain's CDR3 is CASKRTGVANTGELFF. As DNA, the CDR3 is TGTGCCTCGAAGAGGACAGGGGTCGCGAACACCGGGGAGCTGTTTTTT.

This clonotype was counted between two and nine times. CDR3 sequence: CASSLGGLASEQYF. The CDR3 DNA reads TGTGCCAGCAGCTTAGGGGGACTAGCGAGCGAGCAGTACTTC. V is TRBV7-6 and J is TRBJ2-7; TRBD2 aligns across 10 bases. Germline V gene data show CDR1 as SGHVS and CDR2 as FNYEAQ. J was trimmed by 6 bases and V by 1 base; bases with no gene match: 3. The CDR3 totals 14 residues. Together with reference TRBV7-6 and TRBJ2-7, the CDR3 gives the full variable domain: GAGVSQSPRYKVTKRGQDVALRCDPISGHVSLYWYRQALGQGPEFLTYFNYEAQQDKSGLPNDRFSAERPEGSISTLTIQRTEQRDSAMYRCASSLGGLASEQYFGPGTRLTVT.

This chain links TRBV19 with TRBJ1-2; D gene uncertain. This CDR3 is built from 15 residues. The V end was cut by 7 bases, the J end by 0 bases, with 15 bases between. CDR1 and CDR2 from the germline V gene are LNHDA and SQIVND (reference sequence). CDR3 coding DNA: TGTGCCAGTATATCCTCCCACGCCGCTAACTATGGCTACACCTTC. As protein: CASISSHAANYGYTF.

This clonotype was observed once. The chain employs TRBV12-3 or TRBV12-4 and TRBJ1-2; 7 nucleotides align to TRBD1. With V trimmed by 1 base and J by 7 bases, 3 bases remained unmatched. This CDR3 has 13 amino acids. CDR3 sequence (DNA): TGTGCCAGCAGTTTAGGACAGGGTCTTGGCTACACCTTC. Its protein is CASSLGQGLGYTF.

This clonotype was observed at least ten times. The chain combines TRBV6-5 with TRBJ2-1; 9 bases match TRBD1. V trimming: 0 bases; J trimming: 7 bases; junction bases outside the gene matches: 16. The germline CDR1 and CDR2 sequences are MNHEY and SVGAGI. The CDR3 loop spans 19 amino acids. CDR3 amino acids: CASSYSPSGTGHIRNEQFF. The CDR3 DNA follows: TGTGCCAGCAGTTACTCCCCGAGTGGGACAGGGCATATACGGAATGAGCAGTTCTTC.

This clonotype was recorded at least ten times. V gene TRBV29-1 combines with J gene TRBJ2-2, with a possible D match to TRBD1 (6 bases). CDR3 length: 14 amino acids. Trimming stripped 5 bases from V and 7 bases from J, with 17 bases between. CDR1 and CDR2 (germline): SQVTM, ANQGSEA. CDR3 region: CSVPNGGVGGELFF. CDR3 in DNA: TGCAGCGTTCCTAATGGGGGCGTCGGCGGGGAGCTGTTTTTT.

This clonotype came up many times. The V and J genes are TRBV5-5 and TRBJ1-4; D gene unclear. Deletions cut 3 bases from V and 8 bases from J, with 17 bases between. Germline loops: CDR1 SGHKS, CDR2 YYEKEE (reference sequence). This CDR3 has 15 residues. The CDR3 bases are TGTGCCAGCAGCTCAGCTTCGAGGACGGCCGAAAAACTGTTTTTT. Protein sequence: CASSSASRTAEKLFF.

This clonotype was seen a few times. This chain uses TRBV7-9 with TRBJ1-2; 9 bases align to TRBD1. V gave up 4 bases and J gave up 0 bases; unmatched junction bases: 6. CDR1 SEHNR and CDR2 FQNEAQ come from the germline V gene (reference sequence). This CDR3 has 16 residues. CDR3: CASSYGTGRTNYGYTF. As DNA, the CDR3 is TGTGCCAGCAGCTATGGGACAGGGCGGACTAACTATGGCTACACCTTC.

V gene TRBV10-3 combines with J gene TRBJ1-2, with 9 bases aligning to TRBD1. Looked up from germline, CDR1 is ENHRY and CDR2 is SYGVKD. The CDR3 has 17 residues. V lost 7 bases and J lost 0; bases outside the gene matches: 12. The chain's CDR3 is CAIKGAGTGNPNYGYTF. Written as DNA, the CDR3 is TGTGCCATCAAAGGGGCCGGGACAGGGAATCCTAACTATGGCTACACCTTC.

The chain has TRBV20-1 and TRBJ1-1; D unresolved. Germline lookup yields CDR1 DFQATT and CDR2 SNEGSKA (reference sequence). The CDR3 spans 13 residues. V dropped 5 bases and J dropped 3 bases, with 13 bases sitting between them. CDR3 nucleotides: TGCAGTGCTGGCCTCAGTAGGGACACTGAAGCTTTCTTT. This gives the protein CSAGLSRDTEAFF.

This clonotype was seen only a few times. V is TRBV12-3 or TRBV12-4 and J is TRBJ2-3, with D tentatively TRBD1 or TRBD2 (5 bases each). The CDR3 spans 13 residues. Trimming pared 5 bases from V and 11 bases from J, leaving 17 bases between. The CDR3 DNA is TGTGCCAGCAGTCTTTCTTCGGTGAGGGGGCAGTATTTT. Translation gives CASSLSSVRGQYF.

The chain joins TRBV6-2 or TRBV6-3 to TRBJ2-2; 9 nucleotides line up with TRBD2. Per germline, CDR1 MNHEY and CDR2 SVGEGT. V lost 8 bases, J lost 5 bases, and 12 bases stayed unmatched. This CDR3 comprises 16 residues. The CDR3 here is CASSKAVAGVTGELFF. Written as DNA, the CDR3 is TGTGCCAGCTCAAAGGCGGTAGCGGGGGTTACCGGGGAGCTGTTTTTT.

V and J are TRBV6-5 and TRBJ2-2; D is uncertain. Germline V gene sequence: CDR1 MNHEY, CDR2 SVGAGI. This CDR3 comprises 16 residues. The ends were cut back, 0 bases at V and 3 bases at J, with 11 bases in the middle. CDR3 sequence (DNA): TGTGCCAGCAGTTACTCGGCGCTAGTGTACACCGGGGAGCTGTTTTTT. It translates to CASSYSALVYTGELFF.

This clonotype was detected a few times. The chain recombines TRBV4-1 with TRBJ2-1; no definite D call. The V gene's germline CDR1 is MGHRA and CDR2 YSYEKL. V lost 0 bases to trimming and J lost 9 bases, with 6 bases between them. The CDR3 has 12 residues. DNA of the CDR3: TGCGCCAGCAGCCAAGAGGTCGGTGAGCAGTTCTTC. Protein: CASSQEVGEQFF.

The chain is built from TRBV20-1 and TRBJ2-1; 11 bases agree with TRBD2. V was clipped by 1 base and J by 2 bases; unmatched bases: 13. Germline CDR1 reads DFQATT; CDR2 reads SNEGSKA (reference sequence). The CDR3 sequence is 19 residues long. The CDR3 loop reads CSARGFSGRAGGTYNEQFF. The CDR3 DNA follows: TGCAGTGCTAGAGGGTTTAGCGGGAGGGCCGGGGGGACCTACAATGAGCAGTTCTTC.

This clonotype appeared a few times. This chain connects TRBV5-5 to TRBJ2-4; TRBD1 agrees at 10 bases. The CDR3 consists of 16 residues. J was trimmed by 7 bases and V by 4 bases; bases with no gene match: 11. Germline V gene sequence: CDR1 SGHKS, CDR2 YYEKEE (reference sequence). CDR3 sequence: CASSRTPVGQGNIQYF. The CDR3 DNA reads TGTGCCAGCAGCCGGACCCCAGTGGGACAGGGGAACATTCAGTACTTC.

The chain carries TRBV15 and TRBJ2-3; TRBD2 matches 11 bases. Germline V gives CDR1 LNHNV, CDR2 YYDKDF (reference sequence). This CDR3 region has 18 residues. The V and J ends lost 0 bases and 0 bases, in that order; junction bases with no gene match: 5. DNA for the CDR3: TGTGCCACCAGCAGAGATGGGACTAGCGGACTTAGCACAGATACGCAGTATTTT. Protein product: CATSRDGTSGLSTDTQYF.